The T cell receptor beta chain under discussion was sequenced for a study of blood T cells in healthy people across ages. Germline V gene sequence: CDR1 LNHDA, CDR2 SQIVND (reference sequence). The CDR3 extends over 14 amino acids. J lost 2 bases, V lost 5 bases, and 5 bases had no gene match. This clonotype was seen a few times. Alongside a J-beta primer mix, a sample-barcoded 5' primer served in a second PCR lasting 7 to 11 cycles. TCRdb re-called the 5' RACE reads through MiXCR, storing one row per CDR3 protein. The profile shows about 560,000 distinct CDR3 sequences, about 27% of them singletons. This sample was also put to use in a study of T cells of mothers and their children. That investigation notes: Overlap measured in related mother-child pairs was slightly, non-significantly higher than in unrelated pairs.

The sample was blood. The V gene is TRBV19, the J gene TRBJ2-7, with TRBD1 matching 8 bases. This TCR was recovered from a boy younger than 10 in good health. CDR3 loop: CASSLQGAAYEQYF. DNA of the CDR3: TGTGCCAGTAGTCTCCAGGGGGCAGCCTACGAGCAGTACTTC. The full variable domain, completed using reference TRBV19 and TRBJ2-7, is DGGITQSPKYLFRKEGQNVTLSCEQNLNHDAMYWYRQDPGQGLRLIYYSQIVNDFQKGDIAEGYSVSREKKESFPLTVTSAQKNPTAFYLCASSLQGAAYEQYFGPGTRLTVT.